These 10 T cell receptor beta chains originate from one sample sequenced in a study of T cells in Graves' hyperthyroidism and ophthalmopathy. Amplified regions were TCR beta CDR3 sequences from RNA transcripts. RT-PCR in the first round (using the HTBI primer set) targeted the TCR CDR3. TCRdb itself ran the multiplex PCR reads through MiXCR, one entry per CDR3 protein. The sample records approximately 360,000 distinct CDR3 sequences, 25% being singletons. Sequencing was done on a sample of blood. These receptors were collected from a man in his fifties or sixties with Graves' hyperthyroidism.

This clonotype was detected many times. The genes are TRBV5-1 and TRBJ2-1; D call uncertain. The CDR3 has 13 residues. Trimming cost V 0 bases and J 8 bases, with 9 bases left between them. The V gene's germline CDR1 is SGHRS and CDR2 YFSETQ. The CDR3, as DNA: TGCGCCAGCAGCTTGGGAGGTAATGATGAGCAGTTCTTC. Encoded protein: CASSLGGNDEQFF.

This clonotype turned up a few times. The rearrangement uses TRBV11-2 and TRBJ2-7; TRBD2 agrees at 9 bases. V was clipped by 8 bases and J by 4 bases; unmatched bases: 9. The CDR3 length is 14 residues. Looked up from germline, CDR1 is SGHAT and CDR2 is FQNNGV. CDR3 sequence: CASSSSSGVYEQYF. In nucleotides, the CDR3 is TGTGCCAGCTCTTCCTCTAGCGGGGTATACGAGCAGTACTTC.

This rearrangement joins TRBV3-1 to TRBJ1-4; D not certain. The CDR3 has 12 amino acids. Trimming removed 5 bases at V and 8 bases at J, with 9 bases between. In germline, CDR1 is LGHDT, CDR2 YNNKEL (reference sequence). This CDR3 reads CASSSINEKLFF. CDR3 nucleotide sequence: TGTGCCAGCAGCAGCATAAACGAAAAACTGTTTTTT.

This clonotype was seen a handful of times. The V call is TRBV11-2, the J call TRBJ2-3; D gene uncertain. The CDR3 consists of 12 residues. Trimming removed 6 bases at V and 5 bases at J, with 9 bases between. Germline V CDR1 and CDR2: SGHAT, FQNNGV. CDR3 sequence reads: CASSGGVDTQYF. The DNA for the CDR3 is TGTGCCAGCAGTGGCGGCGTAGATACGCAGTATTTT. Filled out from reference TRBV11-2 and TRBJ2-3, the complete variable domain reads EAGVAQSPRYKIIEKRQSVAFWCNPISGHATLYWYQQILGQGPKLLIQFQNNGVVDDSQLPKDRFSAERLKGVDSTLKIQPAKLEDSAVYLCASSGGVDTQYFGPGTRLTVL.

The chain links TRBV5-1 to TRBJ1-1, with TRBD1 as a possible D gene (5 bases). The CDR3 sequence is 14 residues long. Germline CDR1 is SGHRS and CDR2 is YFSETQ. V was clipped by 4 bases and J by 4 bases, with 14 bases between them. The DNA for the CDR3 is TGCGCCAGCAGCCCCCTGGAGGGGAGCACTGAAGCTTTCTTT. Its protein is CASSPLEGSTEAFF. The variable domain in full, completed from reference TRBV5-1 and TRBJ1-1, reads KAGVTQTPRYLIKTRGQQVTLSCSPISGHRSVSWYQQTPGQGLQFLFEYFSETQRNKGNFPGRFSGRQFSNSRSEMNVSTLELGDSALYLCASSPLEGSTEAFFGQGTRLTVV.

This clonotype appeared a few times. CDR3 DNA: TGCAGTGCACCGCTGGGCGGGGGATACACCGGGGAGCTGTTTTTT. Encoded protein: CSAPLGGGYTGELFF. The J gene is TRBJ2-2, the V gene TRBV20-1, with TRBD2 matching over 7 bases. CDR1 and CDR2 (germline): DFQATT, SNEGSKA (reference sequence). J gave up 3 bases and V 6 bases, and 10 bases lay outside the gene matches. The CDR3 sequence is 15 residues long.

A few counts support this clonotype. This sequence joins TRBV20-1 and TRBJ2-4, with 7 bases lining up with TRBD1. The germline CDR1 and CDR2 sequences are DFQATT and SNEGSKA (reference sequence). V gave up 0 bases and J gave up 6 bases; unmatched junction bases: 8. The CDR3 is made up of 15 amino acids. CDR3 loop: CSARDPGQLINIQYF. The CDR3 nucleotides are TGCAGTGCTAGAGACCCGGGACAGCTTATAAACATTCAGTACTTC.

The chain is built from TRBV5-1 and TRBJ1-1, with D possibly matching TRBD1 (6 bases). Germline lookup yields CDR1 SGHRS and CDR2 YFSETQ. The ends were cut back, 2 bases at V and 1 base at J, with 15 bases in the middle. The CDR3 has 16 amino acids. CDR3 nucleotide sequence: TGCGCCAGCAGCTTATTGGCGGACAGTAAGAACACTGAAGCTTTCTTT. Translated, it gives CASSLLADSKNTEAFF.

The chain is built from TRBV27 and TRBJ2-7; D remains ambiguous. The CDR3 runs 14 residues. Germline V CDR1 and CDR2: MNHEY, SMNVEV (reference sequence). V lost 3 bases and J 2 bases, leaving 11 bases between the germline ends. The chain's CDR3 is CASSFGLQTYEQYF. In DNA, the CDR3 is TGTGCCAGCAGTTTTGGATTACAAACCTACGAGCAGTACTTC.

This clonotype has at least ten counts. At one end the junction does not follow the germline gene, possibly because of a read error. The rearrangement links TRBV5-1 to TRBJ2-2; a weak D match, TRBD1 (6 bases). The CDR3 has 14 amino acids. Germline V gene data show CDR1 as SGHRS and CDR2 as YFSETQ. CDR3 bases: TGTGCCAGCAGCTTAGGGGGGAACACCGGGGAGCTGTTTTTT. The encoded protein is CASSLGGNTGELFF.